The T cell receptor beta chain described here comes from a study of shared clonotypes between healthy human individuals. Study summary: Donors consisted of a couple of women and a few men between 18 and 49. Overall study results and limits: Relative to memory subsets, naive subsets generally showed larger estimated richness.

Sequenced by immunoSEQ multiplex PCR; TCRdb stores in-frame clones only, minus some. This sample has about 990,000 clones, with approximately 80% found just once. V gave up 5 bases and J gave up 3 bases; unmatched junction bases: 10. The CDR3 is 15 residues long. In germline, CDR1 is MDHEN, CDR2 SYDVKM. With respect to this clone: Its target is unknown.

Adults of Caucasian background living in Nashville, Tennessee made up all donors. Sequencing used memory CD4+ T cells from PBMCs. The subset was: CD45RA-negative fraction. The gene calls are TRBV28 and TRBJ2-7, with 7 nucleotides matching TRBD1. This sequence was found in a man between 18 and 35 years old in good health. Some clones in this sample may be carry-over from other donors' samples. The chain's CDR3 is CASSDSGGQRYEQYF. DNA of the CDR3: TGTGCCAGCAGTGACTCAGGGGGTCAACGCTACGAGCAGTACTTC.